The 20 T cell receptor beta chains reported below all come from one sample, sequenced in a study of identical twins. TCRdb re-called the 5' RACE reads with MiXCR, one entry per CDR3 protein. The top ten clones hold more than 5% of a sample with about 240,000 distinct CDR3 sequences, approximately 6.8% of them seen once. In addition, the sample was reused for a study of yellow fever vaccine responses in identical twins.

Material: CD8+ T cells sorted from blood. All receptors come from a woman under 30 in good health.

This clonotype was picked up a small number of times. This chain joins TRBV20-1 and TRBJ2-5; D may be TRBD1 or TRBD2 (5 bases each). With 6 bases removed from V and 5 bases from J, the gap between germline ends came to 19 bases. The CDR3 spans 14 residues. Germline CDR1 and CDR2: DFQATT and SNEGSKA (reference sequence). This CDR3 reads CSATDHGATETQYF. The DNA of the CDR3 is TGCAGTGCCACCGACCACGGGGCGACGGAGACCCAGTACTTC.

The table lists this clonotype with a few counts. The chain uses TRBV27 and TRBJ2-2, with TRBD2 identical over 7 bases. Trimming cost V 6 bases and J 2 bases; bases outside gene matches: 6. The CDR3 is 15 amino acids. Germline values: CDR1 MNHEY, CDR2 SMNVEV (reference sequence). CDR3 DNA: TGTGCCAGCAGCGTAGCGGGTTTAAACACCGGGGAGCTGTTTTTT. Its protein product is CASSVAGLNTGELFF.

CDR3 nucleotides: TGCAGTGCTAGAGATGGGGGGTGGACTGAAGCTTTCTTT. This gives the protein CSARDGGWTEAFF. This chain links TRBV20-1 with TRBJ1-1; TRBD1 might be the D (5 bases). The germline V gene encodes CDR1 DFQATT and CDR2 SNEGSKA (reference sequence). The CDR3 is 13 residues long. Trimming shortened V by 0 bases and J by 5 bases, and 10 bases separated the two germline ends.

Many counts were recorded for this clonotype. Here the CDR3 reads CASSLEVGGPEETQYF. The CDR3 DNA reads TGTGCCAGCAGCTTAGAAGTGGGGGGTCCCGAAGAGACCCAGTACTTC. This chain connects TRBV7-6 to TRBJ2-5, with a weak D call TRBD2 (6 bases). This CDR3 is built from 16 residues. The germline gives CDR1 SGHVS, CDR2 FNYEAQ. V shed 1 base and J shed 3 bases, with 15 bases lying between them.

The chain couples TRBV4-2 to TRBJ2-3; 8 nucleotides agree with TRBD1. CDR3 length equals 17 residues. Germline values: CDR1 LGHNA, CDR2 YNFKEQ. Unmatched junction bases numbered 9, after V lost 0 bases and J lost 4 bases. Written as DNA, the CDR3 is TGTGCCAGCAGCCAAGATCTTTTTGACAGGGGATCAGATACGCAGTATTTT. This translates into CASSQDLFDRGSDTQYF.

This chain joins TRBV28 and TRBJ2-1; 8 bases align to TRBD2. V shed 4 bases and J 8 bases; nucleotides not matched to a gene: 10. CDR3 size: 15 residues. Germline V CDR1 and CDR2: MDHEN, SYDVKM. This chain's CDR3 is CASSSKLGTRYEQFF. The CDR3 nucleotides read TGTGCCAGCAGTTCGAAGCTCGGGACTAGGTATGAGCAGTTCTTC.

This clonotype has ten or more counts. The chain carries TRBV29-1 and TRBJ2-1; maybe TRBD2 (7 bases). The V and J ends lost 7 bases and 6 bases respectively, with 19 bases between them. CDR3 length: 14 residues. Germline loops: CDR1 SQVTM, CDR2 ANQGSEA. As DNA, the CDR3 is TGCAGCGGGGAGGGGGACCGGGGCGGCAATGAGCAGTTCTTC. Amino acid sequence: CSGEGDRGGNEQFF.

This clonotype was observed many times. This chain joins TRBV12-3 or TRBV12-4 and TRBJ2-5; 7 bases line up with TRBD1. Germline trimming cut 5 bases from V and 4 bases from J; bases unmatched to any gene: 7. The CDR3 has 14 residues. DNA of the CDR3: TGTGCCAGCAGTCAACGACAGGGACGAGAGACCCAGTACTTC. This codes for CASSQRQGRETQYF.

The chain combines TRBV7-9 with TRBJ2-7; D is unclear. The CDR3 covers 15 residues. CDR1 SEHNR and CDR2 FQNEAQ come from the germline V gene (reference sequence). The V end lost 4 bases, the J end lost 2 bases, and 15 bases lay between the germline ends. The CDR3 is CASSSKRQVPYEQYF. The CDR3, as DNA: TGTGCCAGCAGCTCGAAAAGGCAGGTCCCCTACGAGCAGTACTTC.

V and J are TRBV12-3 or TRBV12-4 and TRBJ2-2; a weak D match, TRBD1 (5 bases). CDR3 length: 16 amino acids. V was trimmed by 5 bases and J by 6 bases, leaving 19 bases between them. This CDR3 reads CASSKAPGSRSGELFF. DNA for the CDR3: TGTGCCAGCAGTAAGGCTCCAGGGTCACGTTCCGGGGAGCTGTTTTTT.

This clonotype was picked up a small number of times. The chain uses TRBV5-1 and TRBJ2-2, with TRBD1 matching 9 bases. Germline trimming cut 0 bases from V and 0 bases from J; bases unmatched to any gene: 6. There are 18 residues in the CDR3. Germline CDR1 SGHRS, CDR2 YFSETQ. The CDR3: CASSLDLRDRANTGELFF. CDR3 in DNA: TGCGCCAGCAGCTTGGACCTCCGGGACAGGGCGAACACCGGGGAGCTGTTTTTT.

This clonotype has a handful of counts. The chain links TRBV5-4 to TRBJ2-1; D is unresolved. The germline V and J ends were trimmed by 2 bases and 0 bases, with 18 bases remaining between them. Germline-derived CDR1 and CDR2 are SGHNT and YYREEE (reference sequence). The CDR3 runs 18 residues. The CDR3 bases are TGTGCCAGCAGCTTAGGTCCCCTTGAGAGACCCTCCTACAATGAGCAGTTCTTC. Protein sequence: CASSLGPLERPSYNEQFF.

This clonotype was seen a few times. The gene calls are TRBV2 and TRBJ2-1; 13 bases fit TRBD2. The CDR3 spans 16 residues. Germline V gives CDR1 SNHLY, CDR2 FYNNEI. J lost 7 bases, V lost 0 bases, and 3 bases had no gene match. CDR3 protein: CASSEAGLAGKNEQFF. CDR3 nucleotides: TGTGCCAGCAGTGAAGCGGGACTAGCGGGGAAGAATGAGCAGTTCTTC. The full variable domain, completed using reference TRBV2 and TRBJ2-1, is EPEVTQTPSHQVTQMGQEVILRCVPISNHLYFYWYRQILGQKVEFLVSFYNNEISEKSEIFDDQFSVERPDGSNFTLKIRSTKLEDSAMYFCASSEAGLAGKNEQFFGPGTRLTVL.

Only a few counts were recorded for this clonotype. This chain connects TRBV20-1 to TRBJ1-1, with D uncertain. Germline CDR1 and CDR2: DFQATT and SNEGSKA (reference sequence). This CDR3 spans 11 amino acids. V was pared by 5 bases and J by 8 bases, with 12 bases between. The DNA for the CDR3 is TGCAGTGCTGCCTACCAGGTGGAAGCTTTCTTT. Translated, it gives CSAAYQVEAFF.

This clonotype was counted at least ten times. The chain has TRBV7-9 and TRBJ2-5; D tentatively fits TRBD1 or TRBD2 (6 bases each). The CDR3 sequence is 17 residues long. The V end was cut by 1 base, the J end by 2 bases, with 17 bases between. In germline, CDR1 is SEHNR, CDR2 FQNEAQ (reference sequence). The CDR3 DNA reads TGTGCCAGCAGCTTAGAGAGGCTGGAGGGACAACAAGAGACCCAGTACTTC. Its translation is CASSLERLEGQQETQYF.

This sequence joins TRBV24-1 and TRBJ2-2, with 14 bases aligning to TRBD2. Germline CDR1 is KGHDR and CDR2 is SFDVKD. The ends lost 0 bases at V and 1 base at J; junction bases unmatched: 6. CDR3 length equals 20 residues. CDR3 nucleotide sequence: TGTGCCACCAGTGATTTGAGACTAGCGGGAGGGCCATTGAACACCGGGGAGCTGTTTTTT. Its protein is CATSDLRLAGGPLNTGELFF.

This clonotype was observed many times. The V gene is TRBV6-1, the J gene TRBJ2-3; tentatively, D is TRBD1 or TRBD2 (5 bases each). The germline gives CDR1 MNHNS, CDR2 SASEGT. Trimming stripped 5 bases from V and 6 bases from J, with 18 bases between. This CDR3 spans 15 amino acids. The CDR3 loop is CASSTVGPGSDTQYF. The DNA of the CDR3 is TGTGCCAGCAGTACGGTGGGACCGGGGTCGGATACGCAGTATTTT.

This clonotype has a count of ten or more. V is TRBV7-9 and J is TRBJ1-3; no clear D gene. Trimming shortened V by 7 bases and J by 6 bases, and 10 bases separated the two germline ends. CDR1 SEHNR and CDR2 FQNEAQ come from the germline V gene (reference sequence). This CDR3 contains 12 residues. CDR3 in amino acids: CASNFYENTIYF. CDR3 coding DNA: TGTGCCAGCAACTTCTATGAAAACACCATATATTTT.

In its sample, this clonotype was seen many times. The chain links TRBV28 to TRBJ2-1; 12 bases fit TRBD2. Per germline, CDR1 MDHEN and CDR2 SYDVKM. The CDR3 covers 17 residues. V shed 3 bases and J 1 base; nucleotides not matched to a gene: 4. The CDR3 DNA reads as TGTGCCAGCAGTTTCCCTAGCGGGGGGGTTTCCTACAATGAGCAGTTCTTC. Translated: CASSFPSGGVSYNEQFF.

This clonotype was recorded a few times. The chain carries TRBV9 and TRBJ2-3; 8 positions match TRBD2. Per germline, CDR1 SGDLS and CDR2 YYNGEE. The CDR3 consists of 15 residues. The junction had 2 bases not matched to a gene; V was cut back by 0 bases and J by 2 bases. CDR3: CASSVEGLDTDTQYF. CDR3 nucleotides: TGTGCCAGCAGCGTAGAGGGACTAGACACAGATACGCAGTATTTT.